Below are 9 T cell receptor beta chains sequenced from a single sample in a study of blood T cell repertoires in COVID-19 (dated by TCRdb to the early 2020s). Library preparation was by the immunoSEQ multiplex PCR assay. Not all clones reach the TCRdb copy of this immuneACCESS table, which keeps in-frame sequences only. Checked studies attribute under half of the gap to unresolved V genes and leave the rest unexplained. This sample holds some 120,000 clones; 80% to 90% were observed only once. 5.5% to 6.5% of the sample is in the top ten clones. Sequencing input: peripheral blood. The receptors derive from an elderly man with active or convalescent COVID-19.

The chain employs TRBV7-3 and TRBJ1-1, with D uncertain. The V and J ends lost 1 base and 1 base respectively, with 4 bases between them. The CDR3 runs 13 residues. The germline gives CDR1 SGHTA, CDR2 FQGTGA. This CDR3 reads CASSLRQNTEAFF. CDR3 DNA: TGTGCCAGCAGCTTAAGACAGAACACTGAAGCTTTCTTT.

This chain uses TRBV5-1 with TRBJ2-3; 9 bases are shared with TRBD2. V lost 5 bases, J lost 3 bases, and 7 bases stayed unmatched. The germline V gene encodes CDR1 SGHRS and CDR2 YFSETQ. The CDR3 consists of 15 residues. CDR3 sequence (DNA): TGCGCCAGCAGGTCCGGGACTAGCTTGACAGATACGCAGTATTTT. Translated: CASRSGTSLTDTQYF.

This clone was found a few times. As DNA, the CDR3 is TGTGCCAGTACCGCCGGGGAGATTCGGGGCTACACCTTC. Translation: CASTAGEIRGYTF. J is TRBJ1-2 and V is TRBV19; the D is unclear. Germline CDR1 reads LNHDA; CDR2 reads SQIVND (reference sequence). The CDR3 length is 13 residues. V was cut by 7 bases and J by 8 bases, with 17 bases left in between.

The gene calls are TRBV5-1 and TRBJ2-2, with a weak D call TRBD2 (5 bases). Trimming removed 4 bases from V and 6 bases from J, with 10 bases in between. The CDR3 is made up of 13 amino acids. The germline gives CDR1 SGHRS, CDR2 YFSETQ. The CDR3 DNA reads TGCGCCAGCAGCCGAGGAGGCTCCGGGGAGCTGTTTTTT. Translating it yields CASSRGGSGELFF.

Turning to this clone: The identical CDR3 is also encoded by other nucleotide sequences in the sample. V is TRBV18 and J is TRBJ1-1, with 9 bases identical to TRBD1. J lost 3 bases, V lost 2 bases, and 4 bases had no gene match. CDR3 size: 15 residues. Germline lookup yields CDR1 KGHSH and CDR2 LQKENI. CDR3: CASSPTGGRDTEAFF. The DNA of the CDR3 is TGTGCCAGCTCACCAACAGGGGGCAGGGACACTGAAGCTTTCTTT.

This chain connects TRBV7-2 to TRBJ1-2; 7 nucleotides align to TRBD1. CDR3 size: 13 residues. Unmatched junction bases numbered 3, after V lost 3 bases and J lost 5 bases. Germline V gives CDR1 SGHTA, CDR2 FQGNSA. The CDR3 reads CASSFTGEYGYTF. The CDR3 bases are TGTGCCAGCAGCTTTACAGGGGAGTATGGCTACACCTTC.

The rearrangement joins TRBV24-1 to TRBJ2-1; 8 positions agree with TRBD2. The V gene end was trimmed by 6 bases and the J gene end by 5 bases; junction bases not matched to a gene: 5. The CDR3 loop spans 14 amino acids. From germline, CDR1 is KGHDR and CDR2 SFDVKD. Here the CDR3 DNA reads TGTGCCACCAGTAGTTCGGGGGGGAACAATGAGCAGTTCTTC. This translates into CATSSSGGNNEQFF.

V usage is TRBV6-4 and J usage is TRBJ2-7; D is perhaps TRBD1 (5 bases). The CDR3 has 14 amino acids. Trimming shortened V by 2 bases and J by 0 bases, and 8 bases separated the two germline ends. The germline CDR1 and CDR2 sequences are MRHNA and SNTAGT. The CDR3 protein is CASSDRGFSYEQYF. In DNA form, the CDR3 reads TGTGCCAGCAGTGACAGGGGCTTCTCCTACGAGCAGTACTTC.

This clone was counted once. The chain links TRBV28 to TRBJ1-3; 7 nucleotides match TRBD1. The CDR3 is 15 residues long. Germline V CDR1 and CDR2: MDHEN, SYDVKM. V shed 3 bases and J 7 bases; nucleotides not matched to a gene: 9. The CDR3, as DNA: TGTGCCAGCAGTTTTATGACAGGGTTTGGGAACACCATATATTTT. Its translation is CASSFMTGFGNTIYF.